This T cell receptor (beta chain) was captured in a study of CD8 T cells in Susac syndrome. With random hexamers, about 0.5 to 1 ug RNA was reverse transcribed. TCRdb analysed the immunoSEQ multiplex PCR reads with MiXCR anew, one entry per CDR3 protein. The top ten hold 0.56% of the sample, which has some 65,000 distinct CDR3 sequences, about 94% seen once. Sequencing was carried out using CD8+ T cells from PBMCs. The receptor was isolated from a human donor with multiple sclerosis.

The CDR3 DNA reads TGTGCCAGCAGCCCCGGGACTAGCGGGCCAGTAAGCACAGATACGCAGTATTTT. As protein: CASSPGTSGPVSTDTQYF. V usage is TRBV7-2 and J usage is TRBJ2-3, with TRBD2 matching over 12 bases. The V and J ends lost 5 bases and 0 bases, in that order; junction bases with no gene match: 9. Germline values: CDR1 SGHTA, CDR2 FQGNSA. CDR3 length: 18 residues.